What follows are 8 T cell receptor beta chains derived from one specimen sequenced in a study of radiation and T cells in renal cell carcinoma. Generated by immunoSEQ multiplex PCR, the TCRdb table keeps only in-frame clones and is missing some. The repertoire holds around 140,000 clones, less than 90% seen once, with 17% in the top ten. Time point given: blood 4 weeks post-SBRT, at nephrectomy. Treatment reported: 15 Gy SBRT to primary tumor, nephrectomy 4 weeks later. Specimen: blood, collected from a patient whose treatment included radiotherapy and nephrectomy. Receptor source: a woman aged 45-60 years with renal cell carcinoma.

V gene TRBV30 combines with J gene TRBJ1-2; a possible D gene is TRBD1 (5 bases). CDR3 length equals 13 residues. Germline lookup yields CDR1 GTSNPN and CDR2 SVGIG (reference sequence). Trimming cost V 2 bases and J 7 bases, with 14 bases left between them. The CDR3 DNA follows: TGTGCCTGGAGTCCCGAGGGGAGGGCTGGCTACACCTTC. Translated, it gives CAWSPEGRAGYTF.

V gene TRBV20-1 combines with J gene TRBJ2-1, with D unresolved. Germline V gives CDR1 DFQATT, CDR2 SNEGSKA (reference sequence). The CDR3 spans 11 residues. V lost 0 bases to trimming and J lost 7 bases, with 4 bases between them. CDR3 DNA: TGCAGTGCTAGAGATTGGAATGAGCAGTTCTTC. As protein: CSARDWNEQFF.

This clone was found once. The chain employs TRBV4-3 and TRBJ2-7; 7 nucleotides match TRBD2. The trim removed 1 base at V and 2 bases at J, leaving 8 bases unmatched. The CDR3 extends over 16 amino acids. CDR1 and CDR2 from the germline V gene are LGHNA and YSLEER. The CDR3 is CASSQVYPGTTYEQYF. DNA of the CDR3: TGCGCCAGCAGCCAAGTTTATCCAGGGACTACCTACGAGCAGTACTTC.

The V gene is TRBV19, the J gene TRBJ2-7; a possible D gene is TRBD1 (6 bases). The CDR3 is 16 amino acids. V lost 1 base and J lost 5, with 18 bases in between. Germline V CDR1 and CDR2: LNHDA, SQIVND (reference sequence). The CDR3 DNA reads as TGTGCCAGTAGTATAGGGGTCGGGACATCATCGGACGAGCAGTACTTC. It specifies CASSIGVGTSSDEQYF.

The chain uses TRBV5-4 and TRBJ2-1; the match to TRBD2 covers 10 bases. J lost 9 bases, V lost 10 bases, and 13 bases had no gene match. The CDR3 sequence is 14 residues long. Germline V gives CDR1 SGHNT, CDR2 YYREEE (reference sequence). This CDR3 is CAWPGTSAYGEQFF. The CDR3 DNA follows: TGTGCCTGGCCCGGGACTAGCGCATATGGTGAGCAGTTCTTC. Drawing the rest from reference TRBV5-4 and TRBJ2-1, the complete variable domain is ETGVTQSPTHLIKTRGQQVTLRCSSQSGHNTVSWYQQALGQGPQFIFQYYREEENGRGNFPPRFSGLQFPNYSSELNVNALELDDSALYLCAWPGTSAYGEQFFGPGTRLTVL.

The chain combines TRBV19 with TRBJ2-7; D is possibly TRBD1 or TRBD2 (5 bases each). The CDR3 runs 16 residues. The germline CDR1 and CDR2 sequences are LNHDA and SQIVND (reference sequence). Trimming stripped 4 bases from V and 3 bases from J, with 19 bases between. The CDR3 region has the DNA TGTGCCAGTAGTACCTCGGGGCGGCAGGGCCTCTACGAGCAGTACTTC. This encodes CASSTSGRQGLYEQYF.

The chain carries TRBV2 and TRBJ2-1; D gene unclear. The CDR3 consists of 14 residues. V was clipped by 6 bases and J by 5 bases, with 14 bases between them. CDR1 is SNHLY, CDR2 FYNNEI, per germline. Here the CDR3 reads CASRGLGANNEQFF. Here the CDR3 DNA reads TGTGCCAGCAGAGGGCTCGGCGCCAACAATGAGCAGTTCTTC.

The chain is built from TRBV11-2 and TRBJ2-1; 9 bases are a match to TRBD2. The CDR3 has 18 residues. CDR1 SGHAT and CDR2 FQNNGV come from the germline V gene. J lost 0 bases, V lost 3 bases, and 9 bases had no gene match. The CDR3 region is CASSFYLGSGSSYNEQFF. CDR3 DNA sequence: TGTGCCAGCAGCTTTTATTTGGGTAGCGGGAGCTCCTACAATGAGCAGTTCTTC.